A single sample is the source of the 26 T cell receptor beta chains below, sequenced in a study of T cells after yellow fever vaccination. TCRdb used MiXCR to reprocess the 5' RACE reads, holding one entry per CDR3 protein. This table holds roughly 250,000 distinct CDR3 sequences, around 13% found once. Specimen: CD4+ T cells sorted from PBMCs, collected 45 days after the yellow fever booster vaccination. The source is a man aged 25 to 40 who received the YFV17D yellow fever vaccine.

This chain uses TRBV7-2 with TRBJ2-7, with unresolved D. This CDR3 is 17 amino acids long. Germline-derived CDR1 and CDR2 are SGHTA and FQGNSA. V lost 8 bases to trimming and J lost 7 bases, with 30 bases between them. The CDR3 coding sequence is TGTGCCAGCTCCTTAGGTCAAATTAAGATTCCCGATTGGGAGCAGTACTTC. Amino acids: CASSLGQIKIPDWEQYF.

The rearrangement links TRBV20-1 to TRBJ2-5; D possibly corresponds to TRBD1 (6 bases). Looked up from germline, CDR1 is DFQATT and CDR2 is SNEGSKA (reference sequence). With 2 bases removed from V and 13 bases from J, the gap between germline ends came to 11 bases. The CDR3 covers 10 residues. The CDR3 nucleotides read TGCAGTGCTAGAATACAGGGTCTGTACTTC. It codes for CSARIQGLYF.

The table lists this clonotype with a few counts. V gene TRBV20-1 combines with J gene TRBJ2-3; D is unclear. In germline, CDR1 is DFQATT, CDR2 SNEGSKA (reference sequence). The germline V and J ends were trimmed by 3 bases and 6 bases, with 10 bases remaining between them. The CDR3 is made up of 12 amino acids. CDR3 bases: TGCAGTGCTAGGCGGCTTTTCGATACGCAGTATTTT. It is translated as CSARRLFDTQYF.

This clonotype was seen more than once but under ten times. The V and J genes are TRBV5-6 and TRBJ2-7; TRBD1 matches at 7 bases. Germline CDR1 SGHDT, CDR2 YYEEEE. The ends lost 7 bases at V and 3 bases at J; junction bases unmatched: 7. CDR3 length: 13 amino acids. CDR3 bases: TGTGCCAGCCATACAGGGGTGTTCTACGAGCAGTACTTC. It yields the protein CASHTGVFYEQYF.

This clonotype was found a few times. V is TRBV27 and J is TRBJ2-7, with TRBD1 matching 7 bases. V shed 5 bases, J shed 0 bases, and the junction held 7 bases outside the gene matches. This CDR3 comprises 15 residues. The V gene's germline CDR1 is MNHEY and CDR2 SMNVEV (reference sequence). The CDR3 bases are TGTGCCAGCAGTCTAGGGACAGCCAGCTCCTACGAGCAGTACTTC. It is translated as CASSLGTASSYEQYF.

Many counts were recorded for this clonotype. The V and J genes are TRBV7-2 and TRBJ2-5, with TRBD1 matching 7 bases. Losses at the gene ends were 5 bases for V and 2 bases for J; bases not matched to a gene: 14. The CDR3 consists of 17 residues. The germline gives CDR1 SGHTA, CDR2 FQGNSA. CDR3 loop: CASSPRQGQFKQETQYF. The DNA of the CDR3 is TGTGCCAGCAGCCCAAGACAGGGTCAATTCAAACAAGAGACCCAGTACTTC.

This clonotype has just a few counts. The chain has TRBV6-1 and TRBJ1-2, with TRBD1 matching 7 bases. Germline V CDR1 and CDR2: MNHNS, SASEGT. CDR3 length: 14 amino acids. V was clipped by 6 bases and J by 10 bases; unmatched bases: 14. CDR3 sequence (DNA): TGTGCCAGCAGAGCCCCCGGGACAGCCAGGTCCTACACCTTC. It is translated as CASRAPGTARSYTF.

This clonotype was counted only a few times. The chain recombines TRBV5-1 with TRBJ1-2; D might be TRBD1 (6 bases). The germline V and J ends were trimmed by 1 base and 8 bases, with 12 bases remaining between them. The CDR3 length is 13 residues. Germline V CDR1 and CDR2: SGHRS, YFSETQ. In DNA form, the CDR3 reads TGCGCCAGCAGCTTGACAGGGACGGAGGGCTACACCTTC. Amino acid sequence: CASSLTGTEGYTF.

This clonotype turned up a few times. This chain connects TRBV28 to TRBJ2-7; the match to TRBD1 covers 10 bases. This CDR3 spans 19 amino acids. Germline CDR1 reads MDHEN; CDR2 reads SYDVKM. V shed 6 bases, J shed 7 bases, and the junction held 24 bases outside the gene matches. CDR3 sequence: CASRTSGQGGFFQGDEQYF. The CDR3 DNA sequence: TGTGCCAGCAGAACTTCAGGACAGGGGGGTTTTTTTCAGGGCGATGAGCAGTACTTC.

The gene calls are TRBV28 and TRBJ2-1; TRBD1 might be the D (7 bases). The CDR3 has 16 amino acids. Looked up from germline, CDR1 is MDHEN and CDR2 is SYDVKM. V was trimmed by 7 bases and J by 9 bases, leaving 25 bases between them. Written as DNA, the CDR3 is TGTGCCAGCAACCAGGGGGGTCTTAGCGGAGGGGGTGAGCAGTTCTTC. Its protein is CASNQGGLSGGGEQFF.

This clonotype was seen at least ten times. CDR3 DNA sequence: TGCGCCAGCAGTGTTGGCCCAGCGGGAGGGGAAGATACGCAGTATTTT. It specifies CASSVGPAGGEDTQYF. The genes are TRBV10-1 and TRBJ2-3; TRBD2 agrees at 10 bases. There are 16 residues in the CDR3. With 4 bases clipped from V and 5 bases from J, the junction kept 9 bases outside the gene matches. Looked up from germline, CDR1 is WNHNN and CDR2 is SYGVQD (reference sequence).

The rearrangement joins TRBV20-1 to TRBJ2-1; TRBD2 aligns across 12 bases. Looked up from germline, CDR1 is DFQATT and CDR2 is SNEGSKA (reference sequence). The CDR3 extends over 13 amino acids. The J segment lost 10 bases and the V segment lost 7 bases, leaving 8 bases of the junction unmatched. DNA for the CDR3: TGCAGTGTTTTGCCTAGCGGGAGGGGGGAGCAGTTCTTC. Translation: CSVLPSGRGEQFF.

The chain is built from TRBV15 and TRBJ2-7, with D possibly matching TRBD2 (5 bases). The V end was cut by 0 bases, the J end by 5 bases, with 17 bases between. The CDR3 covers 16 residues. Germline loops: CDR1 LNHNV, CDR2 YYDKDF (reference sequence). The DNA of the CDR3 is TGTGCCACCAGCAGAGAACGGAGGAATTTCTTCGACGAGCAGTACTTC. Residues: CATSRERRNFFDEQYF.

This sequence joins TRBV6-1 and TRBJ1-2; possible D gene TRBD1, 5 bases. V was pared by 2 bases and J by 4 bases, with 14 bases between. The germline V gene has CDR1 MNHNS and CDR2 SASEGT. The CDR3 extends over 15 amino acids. The CDR3 DNA follows: TGTGCCAGCAGTGAACCGGAAAGGGGAGGCTATGGCTACACCTTC. Its translation: CASSEPERGGYGYTF.

This clonotype was seen ten or more times. The chain joins TRBV6-1 to TRBJ2-7, with D possibly TRBD2 on 6 matching bases. The CDR3 has 13 residues. Germline-derived CDR1 and CDR2 are MNHNS and SASEGT. The CDR3, as DNA: TGTCCCCGACTCGGGAGAAGGCTCTGCGAGCAGTACTTC. Encoded protein: CPRLGRRLCEQYF.

Only a few counts were recorded for this clonotype. The genes are TRBV7-2 and TRBJ2-1, with D possibly TRBD2 on 5 matching bases. Germline CDR1 SGHTA, CDR2 FQGNSA. V was cut by 4 bases and J by 2 bases, with 15 bases left in between. The length of the CDR3 is 16 residues. The CDR3 region has the DNA TGTGCCAGCAGCTCTTTAGCGCGGAAAACCTACAATGAGCAGTTCTTC. Encoded protein: CASSSLARKTYNEQFF.

Concerning this clonotype: Since the CDR3 does not end with the conserved phenylalanine or tryptophan, this likely comes from a read error. The chain joins TRBV11-1 to TRBJ1-1; TRBD1 might be the D (5 bases). The CDR3 runs to 12 residues. From germline, CDR1 is SGHAT and CDR2 FQDESV (reference sequence). V lost 8 bases and J 7 bases, leaving 14 bases between the germline ends. CDR3 protein: CASLGTPGEAFL. The CDR3 DNA is TGTGCCAGCCTCGGGACCCCGGGTGAAGCTTTCCTT.

V is TRBV20-1 and J is TRBJ1-2, with 7 bases matching TRBD1. V lost 4 bases and J lost 8; bases outside the gene matches: 10. CDR3 length equals 13 residues. Per the germline V gene, CDR1 is DFQATT and CDR2 is SNEGSKA (reference sequence). CDR3 bases: TGCAGTGCTACCAACCCGACAGGGATCGGCTACACCTTC. Translation: CSATNPTGIGYTF.

This clonotype was recorded at least ten times. The V and J genes are TRBV5-1 and TRBJ2-5, with a possible D match to TRBD1 (5 bases). Germline CDR1 is SGHRS and CDR2 is YFSETQ. Deletions cut 2 bases from V and 3 bases from J, with 8 bases between. The CDR3 is made up of 13 amino acids. Written as DNA, the CDR3 is TGCGCCAGCAGCTTCCAGACAGAAGAGACCCAGTACTTC. Amino acid sequence: CASSFQTEETQYF.

This clonotype was seen only a few times. The chain combines TRBV12-3 or TRBV12-4 with TRBJ2-5, with a possible D match to TRBD2 (5 bases). This CDR3 region has 15 residues. Trimming pared 1 base from V and 1 base from J, leaving 10 bases between. Here the CDR3 DNA reads TGTGCCAGCAGTTTAGGATCCGGGGTCCAAGAGACCCAGTACTTC. It codes for CASSLGSGVQETQYF.

The rearrangement links TRBV15 to TRBJ1-2, with D unresolved. Looked up from germline, CDR1 is LNHNV and CDR2 is YYDKDF (reference sequence). V was trimmed by 5 bases and J by 8 bases, leaving 18 bases between them. The CDR3 sequence is 14 residues long. The CDR3 loop is CATSGFRPREGYTF. The CDR3 nucleotides are TGTGCCACCAGCGGATTCAGGCCAAGGGAGGGCTACACCTTC.

The V call is TRBV20-1, the J call TRBJ2-7, with TRBD2 identical over 7 bases. Per the germline V gene, CDR1 is DFQATT and CDR2 is SNEGSKA (reference sequence). CDR3 length equals 14 residues. The junction had 5 bases not matched to a gene; V was cut back by 0 bases and J by 3 bases. For the CDR3, the DNA is TGCAGTGCTAGAGATCGCGGGAGCTACTACGAGCAGTACTTC. This encodes CSARDRGSYYEQYF.

This clonotype has a count of ten or more. The chain employs TRBV29-1 and TRBJ2-1; 11 bases match TRBD2. CDR3 length equals 13 residues. Looked up from germline, CDR1 is SQVTM and CDR2 is ANQGSEA. Trimming at V came to 7 bases and at J to 8 bases, leaving 7 bases not matched to a gene. CDR3 protein: CSGIAGGPDEQFF. The CDR3 DNA reads TGCAGCGGTATAGCGGGAGGGCCCGATGAGCAGTTCTTC.

CDR3 in amino acids: CSARGLNEQFF. CDR3 coding DNA: TGCAGTGCTCGAGGGTTGAATGAGCAGTTCTTC. The chain joins TRBV20-1 to TRBJ2-1; TRBD2 might be the D (5 bases). V lost 5 bases and J 7 bases, leaving 9 bases between the germline ends. From germline, CDR1 is DFQATT and CDR2 SNEGSKA (reference sequence). This CDR3 has 11 amino acids.

The chain couples TRBV4-3 to TRBJ2-7, with TRBD1 matching 9 bases. From germline, CDR1 is LGHNA and CDR2 YSLEER. Unmatched junction bases numbered 7, after V lost 3 bases and J lost 1 base. The CDR3 covers 16 residues. CDR3 DNA sequence: TGCGCCAGCAGCCATGCGACAGGGGGTACTTCCTACGAGCAGTACTTC. The encoded protein is CASSHATGGTSYEQYF.

This sequence joins TRBV21-1 and TRBJ2-3; the table's D call of TRBD2 was not tested on the DNA. TRBV21-1 is described as a pseudogene. The CDR3 sequence is 19 residues long. The CDR3 bases are TGTGCCAGCAGCAAACAAGAGCGGGAGAGGTGGGGGTTTGCAGATACGCAGTATTTT. Amino acids: CASSKQERERWGFADTQYF.